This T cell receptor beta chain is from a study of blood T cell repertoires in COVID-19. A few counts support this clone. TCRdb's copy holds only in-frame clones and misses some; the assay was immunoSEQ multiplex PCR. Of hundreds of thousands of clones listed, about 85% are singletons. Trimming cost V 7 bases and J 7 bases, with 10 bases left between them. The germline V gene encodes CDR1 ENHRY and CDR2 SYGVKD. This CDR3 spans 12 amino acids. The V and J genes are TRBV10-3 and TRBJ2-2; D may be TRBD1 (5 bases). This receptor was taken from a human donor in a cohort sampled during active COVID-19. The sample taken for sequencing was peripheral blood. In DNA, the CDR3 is TGTGCCATCAACCCAGGGCTCGGGGAGCTGTTTTTT. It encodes CAINPGLGELFF.